Below, 3 T cell receptor beta chains from the same sample are listed, as sequenced in a study of T cells after yellow fever vaccination. One entry per CDR3 protein results from TCRdb running MiXCR on the 5' RACE reads. Of 340,000 or so distinct CDR3 sequences listed, about an eighth are singletons. The specimen comprised CD4+ T cells sorted from PBMCs, sampled 15 days after the yellow fever booster vaccination. These receptor sequences come from a man between 18 and 35 years old who received the YFV17D yellow fever vaccine.

The chain employs TRBV5-1 and TRBJ2-7; no clear D. From germline, CDR1 is SGHRS and CDR2 YFSETQ. The CDR3 loop spans 14 amino acids. V was clipped by 0 bases and J by 6 bases, with 13 bases between them. The CDR3: CASSLDSSAFEQYV. The CDR3 nucleotides are TGCGCCAGCAGCTTGGACTCCTCGGCGTTCGAGCAGTACGTC.

This sequence joins TRBV4-2 and TRBJ1-1; 10 positions agree with TRBD1. The CDR3 consists of 16 residues. Germline CDR1 is LGHNA and CDR2 is YNFKEQ. Germline trimming cut 3 bases from V and 7 bases from J; bases unmatched to any gene: 11. The CDR3, as DNA: TGTGCCAGCAGCCACGCCGGGACAGGGGAATATAGTGAAGCTTTCTTT. It is translated as CASSHAGTGEYSEAFF.

The CDR3 loop is CASSLGTEFSGNTIYF. CDR3 coding DNA: TGCGCCAGCAGCTTGGGGACAGAATTCTCTGGAAACACCATATATTTT. The chain couples TRBV5-1 to TRBJ1-3; TRBD1 might be the D (6 bases). Germline V lookup: CDR1 SGHRS, CDR2 YFSETQ. The CDR3 consists of 16 residues. Trimming removed 0 bases from V and 0 bases from J, with 10 bases in between.